The next 9 T cell receptor beta chains were all read from a single sample in a study of blood T cell repertoires in COVID-19. Assay used: immunoSEQ multiplex PCR; TCRdb lists only in-frame clones, some missing. The repertoire includes approximately 290,000 clones, 80% to 85% of them detected once, and 15% to 18% sits in the top ten. Sample: peripheral blood. The receptors derive from a person aged 65-85 years with COVID-19, enrolled during active disease.

CDR3 bases: TGTGCCAGCAGCGCTAGCGTTTCGAACACCGGGGAGCTGTTTTTT. Protein sequence: CASSASVSNTGELFF. The chain links TRBV11-2 to TRBJ2-2; tentatively, D is TRBD2 (6 bases). The germline V and J ends were trimmed by 5 bases and 0 bases, with 10 bases remaining between them. CDR3 length equals 15 residues. CDR1 and CDR2 from the germline V gene are SGHAT and FQNNGV.

This sequence joins TRBV19 and TRBJ1-6, with TRBD1 as a possible D gene (6 bases). The germline gives CDR1 LNHDA, CDR2 SQIVND (reference sequence). The CDR3 extends over 16 amino acids. CDR3 nucleotide sequence: TGTGCGGCGACCAGGGGAGGGGACCTGGGAGGATCACCCCTCCACTTT. The encoded protein is CAATRGGDLGGSPLHF.

The chain joins TRBV19 to TRBJ1-2; 10 bases are shared with TRBD1. Germline-derived CDR1 and CDR2 are LNHDA and SQIVND (reference sequence). The V gene end was trimmed by 6 bases and the J gene end by 2 bases; junction bases not matched to a gene: 12. The CDR3 covers 17 residues. The CDR3 sequence is CASRDRGRSIRNYGYTF. The CDR3 DNA sequence: TGTGCCAGTAGGGACAGGGGGAGATCAATTAGAAACTATGGCTACACCTTC.

The chain employs TRBV14 and TRBJ2-3, with D possibly being TRBD2 (5 bases). CDR3 length: 15 amino acids. Trimming stripped 0 bases from V and 6 bases from J, with 13 bases between. Germline V gene lookup returns CDR1 SGHDN and CDR2 FVKESK. CDR3 region: CASSQETSRTDTQYF. Written as DNA, the CDR3 is TGTGCCAGCAGCCAAGAGACCAGCCGGACTGATACGCAGTATTTT. The variable domain in full, completed from reference TRBV14 and TRBJ2-3, reads EAGVTQFPSHSVIEKGQTVTLRCDPISGHDNLYWYRRVMGKEIKFLLHFVKESKQDESGMPNNRFLAERTGGTYSTLKVQPAELEDSGVYFCASSQETSRTDTQYFGPGTRLTVL.

This clone was seen only once. The J gene is TRBJ1-5, the V gene TRBV28; D is ambiguous. Trimming cost V 3 bases and J 4 bases, with 10 bases left between them. Germline assignment: CDR1 MDHEN and CDR2 SYDVKM. The CDR3 spans 14 residues. DNA of the CDR3: TGTGCCAGCAGTTTTCGTGGGGAGAATCAGCCCCAGCATTTT. The encoded protein is CASSFRGENQPQHF.

The V gene is TRBV2, the J gene TRBJ1-2; D unclear. Germline V gene lookup returns CDR1 SNHLY and CDR2 FYNNEI. The CDR3 totals 15 residues. V was pared by 7 bases and J by 6 bases, with 21 bases between. In DNA, the CDR3 is TGTGCCAGCACCCAATGGAACAGTCAGTCCCATGGCTACACCTTC. This codes for CASTQWNSQSHGYTF.

This chain uses TRBV3-1 (or the pseudogene TRBV3-2) with TRBJ1-2; unclear D gene. The CDR3 is made up of 14 amino acids. The germline CDR1 and CDR2 sequences are LGHDT and YNNKEL (reference sequence). The germline V and J ends were trimmed by 4 bases and 7 bases, with 16 bases remaining between them. CDR3 in amino acids: CASSPGRVRSGYTF. The CDR3 DNA sequence: TGTGCCAGCAGCCCTGGCCGGGTGCGTAGTGGCTACACCTTC.

The chain recombines TRBV7-3 with TRBJ2-3; 9 bases match TRBD1. J was trimmed by 4 bases and V by 4 bases; bases with no gene match: 9. CDR1 is SGHTA and CDR2 is FQGTGA in the germline V gene. The CDR3 extends over 16 amino acids. In DNA form, the CDR3 reads TGTGCCAGCAGCTCTACAGGGGGCAACAGACCAGATACGCAGTATTTT. Residues: CASSSTGGNRPDTQYF.

The J gene is TRBJ1-5, the V gene TRBV19; D is perhaps TRBD1 (6 bases). The germline CDR1 and CDR2 sequences are LNHDA and SQIVND (reference sequence). Between the trimmed V and J ends, which lost 5 bases and 7 bases, there was a span of 12 bases. The CDR3 length is 13 residues. CDR3 loop: CASSQGKKQPQHF. CDR3 nucleotide sequence: TGTGCCAGTAGTCAGGGGAAGAAGCAGCCCCAGCATTTT. Using reference TRBV19 and TRBJ1-5 for the parts outside the CDR3, the full variable domain is DGGITQSPKYLFRKEGQNVTLSCEQNLNHDAMYWYRQDPGQGLRLIYYSQIVNDFQKGDIAEGYSVSREKKESFPLTVTSAQKNPTAFYLCASSQGKKQPQHFGDGTRLSIL.